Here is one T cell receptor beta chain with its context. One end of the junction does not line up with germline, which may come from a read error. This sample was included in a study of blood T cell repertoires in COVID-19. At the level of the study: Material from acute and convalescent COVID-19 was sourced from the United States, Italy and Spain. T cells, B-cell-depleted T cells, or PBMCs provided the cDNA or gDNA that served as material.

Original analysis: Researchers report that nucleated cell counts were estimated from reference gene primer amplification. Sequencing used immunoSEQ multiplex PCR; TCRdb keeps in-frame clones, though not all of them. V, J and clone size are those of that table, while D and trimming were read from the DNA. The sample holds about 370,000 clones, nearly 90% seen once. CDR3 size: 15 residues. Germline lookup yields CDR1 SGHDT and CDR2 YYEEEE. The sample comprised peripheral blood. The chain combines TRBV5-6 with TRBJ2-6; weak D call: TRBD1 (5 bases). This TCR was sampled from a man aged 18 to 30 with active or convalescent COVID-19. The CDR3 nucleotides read TGTGCCAGCAGCACACAGAAACCTGGGGCCAACGTGCTGACTTTC. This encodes CASSTQKPGANVLTF.